Listed below are T cell receptor beta chains from one sample, sequenced in a study of cytomegalovirus exposure and HLA in healthy donors. Produced via immunoSEQ multiplex PCR; TCRdb's table is partial and in-frame only. Of some 110,000 clones detected, 75% to 90% appear once; the ten largest clones hold around 6.9%. The sample consisted of PBMCs. These receptors were taken from a man aged 25 to 40 in good health and CMV-seropositive. Each CDR3 is given with its conserved first and last residue. D genes are given only for firm matches. Rows may omit the clone size; those that give it use once, few, many or a size class.

CDR3 length,V gene,clone size,D gene,J gene,CDR3 protein,CDR3 DNA
15,TRBV19,-,TRBD1,TRBJ2-2,CAVRTGQFDTGELFF,TGTGCCGTAAGAACGGGACAGTTTGACACCGGGGAGCTGTTTTTT
12,TRBV19,-,-,TRBJ2-3,CASSTQTDTQYF,TGTGCCAGTAGTACCCAGACAGATACGCAGTATTTT
13,TRBV27,-,-,TRBJ1-3,CASSRGTGNTIYF,TGTGCCAGCAGTAGGGGAACTGGAAACACCATATATTTT
13,TRBV5-1,few,-,TRBJ2-5,CASSLYPGETQYF,TGCGCCAGCAGCTTGTATCCAGGGGAGACCCAGTACTTC
16,TRBV5-8,-,-,TRBJ1-3,CASIRGRGGGGNTIYF,TGTGCCAGCATCCGCGGTAGGGGCGGCGGAGGAAACACCATATATTTT
13,TRBV27,-,TRBD1,TRBJ1-2,CASRTGGGSGYTF,TGTGCCAGCAGGACAGGGGGAGGTTCTGGCTACACCTTC
14,TRBV18,-,-,TRBJ1-1,CASSPTGGRTEAFF,TGTGCCAGCTCACCGACGGGAGGGAGGACTGAAGCTTTCTTT
12,TRBV13,-,-,TRBJ1-1,CASSLGRLAAFF,TGTGCCAGCAGCTTAGGGAGGCTAGCGGCTTTCTTT
15,TRBV5-1,few,-,TRBJ2-3,CASSLTGRETDTQYF,TGCGCCAGCAGCTTGACAGGGCGAGAGACAGATACGCAGTATTTT
16,TRBV25-1,-,-,TRBJ1-4,CASSESRSSTNEKLFF,TGTGCCAGCAGTGAATCGAGGAGCTCAACTAATGAAAAACTGTTTTTT
15,TRBV4-1,medium-sized,TRBD2,TRBJ2-1,CASRLGLAGSNEQFF,TGCGCCAGCAGGCTAGGACTAGCGGGGTCCAATGAGCAGTTCTTC
19,TRBV10-2,-,TRBD1,TRBJ1-6,CASSESRTGVGKHNSPLHF,TGCGCCAGCAGTGAGTCCAGGACAGGGGTCGGTAAACATAATTCACCCCTCCACTTT
12,TRBV18,few,-,TRBJ1-2,CASSPPKGAYTF,TGTGCCAGCTCACCACCTAAAGGGGCCTACACCTTC
16,TRBV5-1,-,-,TRBJ1-4,CASSLNQGRTNEKLFF,TGCGCCAGCAGCTTGAATCAGGGTAGAACTAATGAAAAACTGTTTTTT
14,TRBV6-5,-,TRBD1,TRBJ2-5,CASSRQGVGETQYF,TGTGCCAGCAGTCGACAGGGGGTGGGAGAGACCCAGTACTTC
11,TRBV6-6,few,-,TRBJ1-4,CASRGGEKLFF,TGTGCCAGCCGAGGGGGTGAAAAACTGTTTTTT
15,TRBV9,-,TRBD1,TRBJ1-6,CASSAARQGDSPLHF,TGTGCCAGCAGCGCAGCAAGACAGGGGGATTCACCCCTCCACTTT
14,TRBV5-1,-,TRBD1,TRBJ1-2,CASRREGQGVGYTF,TGCGCCAGCAGAAGAGAGGGACAGGGGGTCGGCTACACCTTC
15,TRBV28,-,-,TRBJ1-2,CASSLSFLGTGGYTF,TGTGCCAGCAGTTTATCATTTCTGGGTACGGGGGGCTACACCTTC
13,TRBV11-3,-,TRBD1,TRBJ1-1,CASSLGTGAEAFF,TGTGCCAGCAGCTTAGGAACAGGGGCTGAAGCTTTCTTT
15,TRBV19,once,-,TRBJ1-2,CASSISGGENYGYTF,TGTGCCAGTAGTATATCCGGGGGTGAGAACTATGGCTACACCTTC
15,TRBV5-1,-,TRBD1,TRBJ2-1,CASSPTTGINYEQFF,TGCGCCAGCAGCCCCACGACAGGGATCAATTATGAGCAGTTCTTC
13,TRBV4-1,few,-,TRBJ2-7,CASSHRGEYEQYF,TGCGCCAGCAGCCACAGGGGGGAATACGAGCAGTACTTC
18,TRBV4-3,-,TRBD2,TRBJ2-3,CASSQDRLAGGNTDTQYF,TGCGCCAGCAGCCAAGATAGGCTAGCGGGGGGTAACACAGATACGCAGTATTTT
13,TRBV5-6,-,-,TRBJ2-5,CASSLTGWETQYF,TGTGCCAGCAGCTTAACAGGGTGGGAGACCCAGTACTTC
19,TRBV12-5,-,TRBD1,TRBJ2-1,CASGSPGTGRLPSYNEQFF,TGTGCTAGTGGTTCCCCCGGGACAGGTCGACTACCCTCCTACAATGAGCAGTTCTTC
13,TRBV11-3,-,-,TRBJ2-2,CASQGLYTGELFF,TGTGCCAGCCAGGGATTATACACCGGGGAGCTGTTTTTT
17,TRBV4-1,few,-,TRBJ1-3,CASSQGPGGGAWNTIYF,TGCGCCAGCAGCCAAGGACCAGGAGGGGGGGCCTGGAACACCATATATTTT
15,TRBV5-1,few,-,TRBJ2-6,CASSPRVSGANVLTF,TGCGCCAGCAGCCCCCGGGTCTCTGGGGCCAACGTCCTGACTTTC
14,TRBV27,-,TRBD1,TRBJ2-3,CASSSLGQGAPQYF,TGTGCCAGCAGTTCCCTCGGACAGGGGGCGCCGCAGTATTTT
14,TRBV5-1,-,TRBD1,TRBJ1-1,CASRPDRVPTEAFF,TGCGCCAGCAGACCGGACAGGGTCCCCACTGAAGCTTTCTTT
12,TRBV29-1,-,TRBD1,TRBJ2-7,CSVTWDSYEQYF,TGCAGCGTCACCTGGGACAGCTACGAGCAGTACTTC
15,TRBV2,few,TRBD1,TRBJ1-4,CASRPGTGENEKLFF,TGTGCCAGCAGACCTGGGACAGGGGAGAATGAAAAACTGTTTTTT
11,TRBV20-1,-,TRBD2,TRBJ2-7,CSASGGRAPYF,TGCAGTGCTAGTGGCGGGAGGGCGCCGTACTTC
12,TRBV29-1,-,-,TRBJ1-5,CSVGQVDQPQHF,TGCAGCGTTGGACAGGTGGATCAGCCCCAGCATTTT
13,TRBV28,-,-,TRBJ1-2,CASRTGGSYGYTF,TGTGCCAGCCGGACGGGGGGATCCTATGGCTACACCTTC
14,TRBV4-1,-,TRBD1,TRBJ2-7,CASSLGQASYEQYF,TGCGCCAGCAGCCTCGGACAGGCTTCCTACGAGCAGTACTTC
14,TRBV19,-,TRBD1,TRBJ1-5,CASSVTGRGQPQHF,TGTGCCAGTAGTGTGACAGGGAGAGGACAGCCCCAGCATTTT